What follows is one T cell receptor (beta chain) and its context. There are 15 residues in the CDR3. Per germline, CDR1 LGHNA and CDR2 YNFKEQ. V was shortened by 1 base and J by 0 bases, with 9 bases between the two germline ends. These data originate in a study of blood T cell repertoires in COVID-19. Clones were read by immunoSEQ multiplex PCR, and TCRdb kept only the in-frame ones, dropping some. Seen here are under 200,000 clones, 80% to 90% observed once, and the top ten hold about 15%. V gene TRBV4-2 combines with J gene TRBJ1-2; D gene unclear. Sequencing was performed on peripheral blood. The source is a woman aged 70-85 years with COVID-19, enrolled during active disease. CDR3: CASSQGSQTNYGYTF. In DNA form, the CDR3 reads TGTGCCAGCAGCCAAGGGTCCCAGACTAACTATGGCTACACCTTC.